The rows below give T cell receptor beta chains drawn from one sample of a study of identical twins. TCRdb ran MiXCR on the 5' RACE reads and lists one entry per CDR3 protein. Of about 210,000 distinct CDR3 sequences in the sample, approximately 9% were seen once. Material: memory (CD45RO+) T cells sorted from blood. The receptor source for this set is a woman younger than 35 in good health. Both conserved end residues are part of each CDR3. The order of the fields is J gene, V gene, clone size, D gene, CDR3 DNA, CDR3 protein. A D gene is named only where the DNA matches it firmly. A row's size may be missing; if present it is once, few, many or a size class.

J gene: TRBJ2-1
V gene: TRBV7-8
clone size: few
D gene: -
CDR3 DNA: TGTGCCAGCAGCTTATTTAGGACTACATCGTTTGAGCAGTTCTTC
CDR3 protein: CASSLFRTTSFEQFF

J gene: TRBJ1-4
V gene: TRBV5-5
clone size: few
D gene: -
CDR3 DNA: TGTGCCAGCAGCTTTTCCGGGAAGGACGAAAAACTGTTTTTT
CDR3 protein: CASSFSGKDEKLFF

J gene: TRBJ2-7
V gene: TRBV5-6
clone size: few
D gene: -
CDR3 DNA: TGTGCCAGCGGGCACAGGAACTACGAGCAGTACTTC
CDR3 protein: CASGHRNYEQYF

J gene: TRBJ1-6
V gene: TRBV20-1
clone size: few
D gene: -
CDR3 DNA: TGCAGTGCTAGTTCAAGCTCCTATAATTCACCCCTCCACTTT
CDR3 protein: CSASSSSYNSPLHF

J gene: TRBJ2-7
V gene: TRBV18
clone size: -
D gene: -
CDR3 DNA: TGTGCCAGCTCGACCTGGGTACTGGAGGAGCAGTACTTC
CDR3 protein: CASSTWVLEEQYF

J gene: TRBJ1-2
V gene: TRBV20-1
clone size: -
D gene: -
CDR3 DNA: TGCAGTGCTAGAGATGGTAAAGGTGGCTACACCTTC
CDR3 protein: CSARDGKGGYTF

J gene: TRBJ2-7
V gene: TRBV20-1
clone size: -
D gene: -
CDR3 DNA: TGCAGTGCTACCCCCTTAGGGTACGAGCAGTACTTC
CDR3 protein: CSATPLGYEQYF

J gene: TRBJ2-7
V gene: TRBV6-5
clone size: -
D gene: -
CDR3 DNA: TGTGCCAGCAGTTACGCGACTAGTGGCGACGAGCAGTACTTC
CDR3 protein: CASSYATSGDEQYF

J gene: TRBJ1-6
V gene: TRBV20-1
clone size: few
D gene: TRBD1
CDR3 DNA: TGCAGTGCTAGGGGGCAGGGGGATTCCCTCCACTTT
CDR3 protein: CSARGQGDSLHF

J gene: TRBJ1-1
V gene: TRBV20-1
clone size: few
D gene: TRBD1
CDR3 DNA: TGCAGTGCCACAGGGGATTTCACTGAAGCTTTCTTT
CDR3 protein: CSATGDFTEAFF

J gene: TRBJ2-2
V gene: TRBV30
clone size: -
D gene: TRBD1
CDR3 DNA: TGTGCCTGGGGACAGGGGGCGAACACCGGGGAGCTGTTTTTT
CDR3 protein: CAWGQGANTGELFF

J gene: TRBJ2-3
V gene: TRBV12-3/TRBV12-4
clone size: -
D gene: TRBD1
CDR3 DNA: TGTGCCAGCAGTTTAAGCAGGGGGCAGAAGGGATCGCAGTATTTT
CDR3 protein: CASSLSRGQKGSQYF

J gene: TRBJ2-7
V gene: TRBV9
clone size: -
D gene: -
CDR3 DNA: TGTGCCAGCAGCACGAGCTGGGGGGCCCAGGACGAGCAGTACTTC
CDR3 protein: CASSTSWGAQDEQYF

J gene: TRBJ2-3
V gene: TRBV29-1
clone size: few
D gene: TRBD2
CDR3 DNA: TGCAGCGTGACTAGCGAGGTGGGCACAGATACGCAGTATTTT
CDR3 protein: CSVTSEVGTDTQYF

J gene: TRBJ1-4
V gene: TRBV5-1
clone size: many
D gene: -
CDR3 DNA: TGCGCCAGCAGCTTGGAGGGGACCCTGGGAGAAAAACTGTTTTTT
CDR3 protein: CASSLEGTLGEKLFF

J gene: TRBJ2-5
V gene: TRBV15
clone size: -
D gene: -
CDR3 DNA: TGTGCCACCAGCAGAGCGGTCCAAGAGACCCAGTACTTC
CDR3 protein: CATSRAVQETQYF

J gene: TRBJ2-2
V gene: TRBV7-2
clone size: -
D gene: TRBD2
CDR3 DNA: TGTGCCAGCAGCTTAGCGTTGGTAGCGGGAGGGCCGGGAAACGGGGAGCTGTTTTTT
CDR3 protein: CASSLALVAGGPGNGELFF

J gene: TRBJ2-1
V gene: TRBV2
clone size: few
D gene: -
CDR3 DNA: TGTGCCAGCAGTGCGAGCGGCCGCTACAATGAGCAGTTCTTC
CDR3 protein: CASSASGRYNEQFF

J gene: TRBJ2-1
V gene: TRBV2
clone size: few
D gene: TRBD1
CDR3 DNA: TGTGCCAGCCGGAGGGACAGGGGGCCCGATGAGCAGTTCTTC
CDR3 protein: CASRRDRGPDEQFF

J gene: TRBJ2-3
V gene: TRBV18
clone size: few
D gene: -
CDR3 DNA: TGTGCCAGCTCACCAAACCTAGGGGGAGATACGCAGTATTTT
CDR3 protein: CASSPNLGGDTQYF

J gene: TRBJ2-1
V gene: TRBV20-1
clone size: few
D gene: TRBD1
CDR3 DNA: TGCAGTGCTCGCCGGGACAGGGGAGGCAATGAGCAGTTCTTC
CDR3 protein: CSARRDRGGNEQFF

J gene: TRBJ2-7
V gene: TRBV12-3/TRBV12-4
clone size: few
D gene: TRBD2
CDR3 DNA: TGTGCCAGCAGTTTTGGACTAGCGGGAGACTACGAGCAGTACTTC
CDR3 protein: CASSFGLAGDYEQYF

J gene: TRBJ2-5
V gene: TRBV6-1
clone size: few
D gene: TRBD2
CDR3 DNA: TGTGCCAGCAGTGAACGTACTAGCGGGGGGCCAGGGACCCAGTACTTC
CDR3 protein: CASSERTSGGPGTQYF

J gene: TRBJ1-1
V gene: TRBV10-3
clone size: -
D gene: -
CDR3 DNA: TGTGCCATCAGATCCCTGGGGAACACTGAAGCTTTCTTT
CDR3 protein: CAIRSLGNTEAFF

J gene: TRBJ1-3
V gene: TRBV6-1
clone size: -
D gene: -
CDR3 DNA: TGTGCCAGCAGGAGAGGGAGCTCTGGAAACACCATATATTTT
CDR3 protein: CASRRGSSGNTIYF

J gene: TRBJ2-3
V gene: TRBV27
clone size: few
D gene: TRBD2
CDR3 DNA: TGTGCCAGCAGTTCGGAGCACGGGGGGGTGGTAACAGATACGCAGTATTTT
CDR3 protein: CASSSEHGGVVTDTQYF